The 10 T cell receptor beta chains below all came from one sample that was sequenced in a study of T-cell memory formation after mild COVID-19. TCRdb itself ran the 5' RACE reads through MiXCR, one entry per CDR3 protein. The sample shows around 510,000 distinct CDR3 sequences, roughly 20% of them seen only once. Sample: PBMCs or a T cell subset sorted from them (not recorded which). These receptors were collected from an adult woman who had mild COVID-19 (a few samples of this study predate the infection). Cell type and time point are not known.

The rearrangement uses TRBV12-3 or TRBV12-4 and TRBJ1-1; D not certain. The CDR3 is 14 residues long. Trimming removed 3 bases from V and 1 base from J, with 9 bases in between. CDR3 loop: CASSFLMANTEAFF. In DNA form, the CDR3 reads TGTGCCAGCAGTTTTCTTATGGCGAACACTGAAGCTTTCTTT.

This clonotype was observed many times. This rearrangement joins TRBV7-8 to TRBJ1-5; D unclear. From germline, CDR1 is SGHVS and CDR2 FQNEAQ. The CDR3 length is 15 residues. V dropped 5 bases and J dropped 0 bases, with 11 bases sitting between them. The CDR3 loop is CASSAISNSNQPQHF. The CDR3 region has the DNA TGTGCCAGCAGCGCGATATCGAATAGCAATCAGCCCCAGCATTTT.

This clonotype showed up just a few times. Written as DNA, the CDR3 is TGTGCCACCAGCAGAGTTCAGGGGAGTAGAGGCTACACCTTC. Its protein is CATSRVQGSRGYTF. This sequence joins TRBV15 and TRBJ1-2, with D tentatively TRBD1 (6 bases). Deletions cut 1 base from V and 8 bases from J, with 14 bases between. The CDR3 runs to 14 residues. The germline V gene encodes CDR1 LNHNV and CDR2 YYDKDF (reference sequence).

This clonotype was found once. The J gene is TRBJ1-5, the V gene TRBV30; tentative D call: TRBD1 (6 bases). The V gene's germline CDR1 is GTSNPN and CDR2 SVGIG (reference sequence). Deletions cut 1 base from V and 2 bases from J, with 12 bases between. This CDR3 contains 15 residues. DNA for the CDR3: TGTGCCTGGAGTGAACTCAGGGGCGGCAATCAGCCCCAGCATTTT. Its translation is CAWSELRGGNQPQHF.

CDR3 sequence (DNA): TGTGCCAGCAGTTTAGGGACTAGCGATCCCACAGATACGCAGTATTTT. Translating gives CASSLGTSDPTDTQYF. The genes are TRBV12-3 or TRBV12-4 and TRBJ2-3; 9 nucleotides line up with TRBD2. With 1 base clipped from V and 2 bases from J, the junction kept 4 bases outside the gene matches. This CDR3 is built from 16 residues.

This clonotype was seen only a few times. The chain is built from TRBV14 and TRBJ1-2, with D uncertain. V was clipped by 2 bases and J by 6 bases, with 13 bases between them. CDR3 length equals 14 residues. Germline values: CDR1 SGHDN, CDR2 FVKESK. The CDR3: CASSQRRLLDGYTF. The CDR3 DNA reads TGTGCCAGCAGCCAAAGACGTCTGTTGGATGGCTACACCTTC.

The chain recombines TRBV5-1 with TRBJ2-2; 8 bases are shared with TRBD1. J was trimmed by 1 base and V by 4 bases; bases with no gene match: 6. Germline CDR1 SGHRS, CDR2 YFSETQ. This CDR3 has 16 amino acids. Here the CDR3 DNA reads TGCGCCAGCAGCACTGGAGGACAGGGGAACACCGGGGAGCTGTTTTTT. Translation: CASSTGGQGNTGELFF.

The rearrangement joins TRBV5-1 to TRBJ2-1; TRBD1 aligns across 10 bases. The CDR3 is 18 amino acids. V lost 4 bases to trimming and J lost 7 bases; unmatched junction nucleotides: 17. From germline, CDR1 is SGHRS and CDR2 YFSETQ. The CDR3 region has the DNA TGCGCCAGCAGCCCCCCAAGGGGACCGGGACAGGGGAAGAATGAGCAGTTCTTC. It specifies CASSPPRGPGQGKNEQFF.

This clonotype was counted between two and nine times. This CDR3 reads CASSFLLHYGYTF. In DNA form, the CDR3 reads TGTGCCAGCAGTTTCCTACTACACTATGGCTACACCTTC. This chain joins TRBV12-3 or TRBV12-4 and TRBJ1-2; D not resolved. The V end lost 3 bases, the J end lost 3 bases, and 8 bases lay between the germline ends. CDR3 length equals 13 residues.

DNA for the CDR3: TGTGCCAGCAGAGGACTAGCGGAGGAAAATGGCGAGCAGTACTTC. This sequence encodes CASRGLAEENGEQYF. The chain combines TRBV11-3 with TRBJ2-7; 10 bases map to TRBD2. The CDR3 has 15 amino acids. The junction had 11 bases not matched to a gene; V was cut back by 6 bases and J by 6 bases. Per germline, CDR1 SGHNT and CDR2 YENEEA.